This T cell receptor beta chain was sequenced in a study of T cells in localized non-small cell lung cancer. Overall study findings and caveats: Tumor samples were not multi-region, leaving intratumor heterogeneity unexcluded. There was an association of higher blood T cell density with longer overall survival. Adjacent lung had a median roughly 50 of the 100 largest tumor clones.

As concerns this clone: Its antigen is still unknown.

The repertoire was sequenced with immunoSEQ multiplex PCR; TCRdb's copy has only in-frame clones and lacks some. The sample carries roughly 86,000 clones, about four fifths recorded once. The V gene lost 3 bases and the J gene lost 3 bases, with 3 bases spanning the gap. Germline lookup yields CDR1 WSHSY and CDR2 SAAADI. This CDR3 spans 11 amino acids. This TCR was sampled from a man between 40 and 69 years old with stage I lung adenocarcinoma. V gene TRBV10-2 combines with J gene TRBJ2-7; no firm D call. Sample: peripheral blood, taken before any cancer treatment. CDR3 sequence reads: CASSDLYEQYF. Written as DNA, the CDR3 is TGCGCCAGCAGTGACCTCTACGAGCAGTACTTC.